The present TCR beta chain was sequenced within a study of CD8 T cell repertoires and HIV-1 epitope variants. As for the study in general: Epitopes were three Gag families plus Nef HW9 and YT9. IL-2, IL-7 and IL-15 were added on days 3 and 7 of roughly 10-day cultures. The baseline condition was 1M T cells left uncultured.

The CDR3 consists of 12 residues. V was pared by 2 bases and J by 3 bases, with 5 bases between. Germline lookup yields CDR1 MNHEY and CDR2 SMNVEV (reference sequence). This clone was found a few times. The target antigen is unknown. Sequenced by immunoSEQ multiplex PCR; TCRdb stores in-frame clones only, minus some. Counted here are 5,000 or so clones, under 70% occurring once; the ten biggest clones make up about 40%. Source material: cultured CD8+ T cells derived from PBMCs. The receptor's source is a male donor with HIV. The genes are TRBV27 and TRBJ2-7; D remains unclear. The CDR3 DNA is TGTGCCAGCAGTTTAACCGGCTACGAGCAGTACTTC. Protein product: CASSLTGYEQYF.